The subject of this entry is one TCR beta chain. The data belong to a study of blood T cell repertoires in COVID-19. Produced via immunoSEQ multiplex PCR; TCRdb's table is partial and in-frame only. This sample has 65,000 to 85,000 clones, with around 78% found just once. The V segment lost 4 bases and the J segment 6 bases; nucleotides outside the gene matches: 6. CDR1 and CDR2 from the germline V gene are ENHRY and SYGVKD. The CDR3 has 14 residues. The TCR sequence derives from a human donor in a cohort sampled during active COVID-19. Sequencing was performed on peripheral blood. The V gene is TRBV10-3, the J gene TRBJ2-1, with TRBD2 matching over 7 bases. The CDR3 sequence: CAISASGNSNEQFF. The DNA for the CDR3 is TGTGCCATCAGTGCCAGCGGGAACAGCAATGAGCAGTTCTTC.